The 18 T cell receptor beta chains below come from one sample, sequenced in a study of breast tumors, draining lymph nodes, adjacent tissues. TCRdb re-called the multiplex PCR reads with MiXCR, one entry per CDR3 protein. Of about 130,000 distinct CDR3 sequences listed, roughly 21% were seen once; the top ten hold roughly 3.5%. Breast cancer patients provided tissue from their axillary draining lymph nodes. The sequenced sample consisted of axillary lymph node tissue. These receptors all come from a female donor with breast cancer. Some clones in this sample may be carry-over from other donors' samples.

Details on this clonotype: This could be a read error, since a much larger clone is one nucleotide away. No conserved phenylalanine or tryptophan ends this CDR3, so it is likely a read error. The chain uses TRBV5-1 and TRBJ1-5; D is uncertain. CDR3 length equals 14 residues. CDR1 SGHRS and CDR2 YFSETQ come from the germline V gene. CDR3 amino acids: CASSVDGSNQPQHS. DNA for the CDR3: TGTGCCAGCAGCGTGGACGGGAGCAATCAGCCCCAGCATTCT.

Comment on this clonotype: One base away lies a much larger clone, so this may be a sequencing read error. The chain joins TRBV3-1 to TRBJ2-2; D might be TRBD1 or TRBD2, each matching 6 bases. The CDR3 is made up of 14 amino acids. Germline V gives CDR1 LGHDT, CDR2 YNNKEL (reference sequence). The CDR3 DNA sequence: TGTGCCAGCAGCCAAGAATGGGACACCGGGGGGCTGTTTTTT. Its translation is CASSQEWDTGGLFF.

The chain couples TRBV28 to TRBJ2-7, with no clear D. Germline CDR1 MDHEN, CDR2 SYDVKM. The ends were cut back, 6 bases at V and 4 bases at J, with 13 bases in the middle. The CDR3 consists of 13 residues. CDR3 sequence (DNA): TGTGCCAGCAGAAAATCGCTCCTTTACGAGCAGTACTTC. Translating gives CASRKSLLYEQYF. Based on the CDR3 plus reference TRBV28 and TRBJ2-7, the full variable domain is DVKVTQSSRYLVKRTGEKVFLECVQDMDHENMFWYRQDPGLGLRLIYFSYDVKMKEKGDIPEGYSVSREKKERFSLILESASTNQTSMYLCASRKSLLYEQYFGPGTRLTVT.

The chain links TRBV4-1 to TRBJ2-2; TRBD2 agrees at 12 bases. V was pared by 5 bases and J by 5 bases, with 3 bases of the junction left unmatched. This CDR3 region has 15 residues. Germline CDR1 MGHRA, CDR2 YSYEKL. CDR3 protein: CASSSGLAGTGELFF. CDR3 nucleotides: TGCGCCAGCAGCTCCGGACTAGCGGGGACCGGGGAGCTGTTTTTT.

This chain connects TRBV11-3 to TRBJ2-1; D is perhaps TRBD1 or TRBD2 (5 bases each). Looked up from germline, CDR1 is SGHNT and CDR2 is YENEEA. Trimming pared 5 bases from V and 6 bases from J, leaving 20 bases between. This CDR3 comprises 16 residues. CDR3 loop: CASSPSTGRATNEQFF. The CDR3 nucleotides read TGTGCCAGCAGCCCGTCGACGGGACGGGCTACCAATGAGCAGTTCTTC.

This clonotype showed up many times. This chain links TRBV5-1 with TRBJ2-7, with TRBD2 matching 7 bases. Trimming cost V 8 bases and J 2 bases; bases outside gene matches: 10. The CDR3 contains 14 residues. CDR1 is SGHRS and CDR2 is YFSETQ in the germline V gene. CDR3 amino acids: CASFSGTTAYEQYF. The CDR3 DNA follows: TGCGCCAGTTTTTCCGGGACTACCGCCTACGAGCAGTACTTC.

Turning to this clonotype: A much larger clonotype is one base distant, so this may be a read error. CDR3 DNA: TGTGCCGGCTCACAATCAGGACCAGATGGCTACACCTTC. Translating gives CAGSQSGPDGYTF. The chain is built from TRBV18 and TRBJ1-2, with D unresolved. Per the germline V gene, CDR1 is KGHSH and CDR2 is LQKENI. This CDR3 contains 13 residues. Full variable domain (outside the CDR3, taken from reference TRBV18 and TRBJ1-2): NAGVMQNPRHLVRRRGQEARLRCSPMKGHSHVYWYRQLPEEGLKFMVYLQKENIIDESGMPKERFSAEFPKEGPSILRIQQVVRGDSAAYFCAGSQSGPDGYTFGSGTRLTVV.

The sample holds a few counts of this clonotype. J is TRBJ2-3 and V is TRBV2, with a tentative D call TRBD2 (6 bases). The CDR3 contains 15 residues. V lost 6 bases and J lost 3, with 16 bases in between. CDR1 and CDR2 (germline): SNHLY, FYNNEI. CDR3 DNA: TGTGCCAGCAGCTTCACGGGGGTTGGGACAGATACGCAGTATTTT. This gives the protein CASSFTGVGTDTQYF.

The table lists this clonotype with many counts. This chain joins TRBV5-1 and TRBJ2-2, with TRBD2 identical over 7 bases. This CDR3 has 13 amino acids. V shed 3 bases, J shed 7 bases, and the junction held 3 bases outside the gene matches. Germline V CDR1 and CDR2: SGHRS, YFSETQ. The CDR3 bases are TGCGCCAGCAGCTCCGGGGGGATCGGGGAGCTGTTTTTT. Translation gives CASSSGGIGELFF.

This clonotype was counted many times. This chain connects TRBV7-9 to TRBJ1-6, with TRBD1 matching over 7 bases. The CDR3 has 13 amino acids. Looked up from germline, CDR1 is SEHNR and CDR2 is FQNEAQ (reference sequence). V shed 5 bases, J shed 11 bases, and the junction held 6 bases outside the gene matches. CDR3 in amino acids: CASSQGDGTPLHF. The CDR3 nucleotides read TGTGCCAGCAGCCAGGGGGACGGGACACCCCTCCACTTT.

This clonotype was counted at least ten times. The rearrangement uses TRBV24-1 and TRBJ2-3, with 7 nucleotides matching TRBD2. Trimming cost V 0 bases and J 1 base; bases outside gene matches: 6. This CDR3 comprises 17 residues. Germline V gene data show CDR1 as KGHDR and CDR2 as SFDVKD. The CDR3 DNA reads as TGTGCCACCAGTGATTTGGGTCCGGGGGGACGCACAGATACGCAGTATTTT. This translates into CATSDLGPGGRTDTQYF.

In its sample, this clonotype was seen many times. The chain recombines TRBV20-1 with TRBJ2-7, with D tentatively TRBD1 or TRBD2 (5 bases each). This CDR3 comprises 14 residues. Trimming left V 5 bases short and J 3 bases short, with 17 bases between. Germline V lookup: CDR1 DFQATT, CDR2 SNEGSKA (reference sequence). The DNA for the CDR3 is TGCAGTGCTTTTTCCCAGGGAGTCGGCTACGAGCAGTACTTC. Amino acid sequence: CSAFSQGVGYEQYF.

This clonotype was observed at least ten times. The J gene is TRBJ2-3, the V gene TRBV9, with TRBD2 identical over 9 bases. The V gene end was trimmed by 7 bases and the J gene end by 3 bases; junction bases not matched to a gene: 9. CDR3 size: 15 residues. Germline CDR1 and CDR2: SGDLS and YYNGEE. CDR3 nucleotides: TGTGCCAGCGACGCGGGGGGGTCGGGTACAGATACGCAGTATTTT. Translation gives CASDAGGSGTDTQYF.

This clonotype was seen repeatedly, ten times or more. V gene TRBV10-1 combines with J gene TRBJ2-7, with a tentative D call TRBD2 (6 bases). Germline lookup yields CDR1 WNHNN and CDR2 SYGVQD (reference sequence). CDR3 size: 13 residues. V lost 0 bases, J lost 9 bases, and 12 bases lay in between. DNA for the CDR3: TGCGCCAGCAGTGAGTCGGAGATAGCGGCGCAGTACTTC. Its translation: CASSESEIAAQYF.

As for this clonotype: A much larger clone lies a single base off, so this may be a read error. This chain connects TRBV3-1 to TRBJ1-2; D remains ambiguous. The CDR3 runs to 14 residues. V lost 1 base and J 7 bases, leaving 13 bases between the germline ends. Per germline, CDR1 LGHDT and CDR2 YNNKEL (reference sequence). The DNA for the CDR3 is TGTGCCAGCAGCCAAGCCGCGGGAGGCTGTGGCTACACCTTC. Amino acid sequence: CASSQAAGGCGYTF. Full variable domain (remainder filled in from reference TRBV3-1 and TRBJ1-2): DTAVSQTPKYLVTQMGNDKSIKCEQNLGHDTMYWYKQDSKKFLKIMFSYNNKELIINETVPNRFSPKSPDKAHLNLHINSLELGDSAVYFCASSQAAGGCGYTFGSGTRLTVV.

This clonotype was recorded only once. A much larger clone differs by one base, so this may be a read error. This sequence joins TRBV2 and TRBJ1-5; no clear D. The CDR3 loop spans 15 amino acids. Germline loops: CDR1 SNHLY, CDR2 FYNNEI. The CDR3 region is CASSAARASNRPQHF. DNA for the CDR3: TGTGCCAGCAGTGCCGCTAGGGCAAGCAATCGGCCCCAGCATTTT.

This clonotype was detected ten times or more. This rearrangement joins TRBV10-3 to TRBJ2-7; a possible D gene is TRBD2 (6 bases). The CDR3 totals 13 residues. V lost 5 bases and J 5 bases, leaving 13 bases between the germline ends. Germline V gene sequence: CDR1 ENHRY, CDR2 SYGVKD. CDR3 residues: CAISPNPGDEQYF. In DNA form, the CDR3 reads TGTGCCATCAGTCCTAATCCGGGGGACGAGCAGTACTTC.

This clonotype appeared many times. The chain links TRBV5-6 to TRBJ1-3; TRBD1 might be the D (6 bases). Germline V gene sequence: CDR1 SGHDT, CDR2 YYEEEE. The CDR3 length is 16 residues. Trimming took 3 bases from V and 0 from J, leaving 13 bases between them. The CDR3 DNA reads TGTGCCAGCAGCTGGAAGACAGGCGTCTCTGGAAACACCATATATTTT. Protein sequence: CASSWKTGVSGNTIYF.